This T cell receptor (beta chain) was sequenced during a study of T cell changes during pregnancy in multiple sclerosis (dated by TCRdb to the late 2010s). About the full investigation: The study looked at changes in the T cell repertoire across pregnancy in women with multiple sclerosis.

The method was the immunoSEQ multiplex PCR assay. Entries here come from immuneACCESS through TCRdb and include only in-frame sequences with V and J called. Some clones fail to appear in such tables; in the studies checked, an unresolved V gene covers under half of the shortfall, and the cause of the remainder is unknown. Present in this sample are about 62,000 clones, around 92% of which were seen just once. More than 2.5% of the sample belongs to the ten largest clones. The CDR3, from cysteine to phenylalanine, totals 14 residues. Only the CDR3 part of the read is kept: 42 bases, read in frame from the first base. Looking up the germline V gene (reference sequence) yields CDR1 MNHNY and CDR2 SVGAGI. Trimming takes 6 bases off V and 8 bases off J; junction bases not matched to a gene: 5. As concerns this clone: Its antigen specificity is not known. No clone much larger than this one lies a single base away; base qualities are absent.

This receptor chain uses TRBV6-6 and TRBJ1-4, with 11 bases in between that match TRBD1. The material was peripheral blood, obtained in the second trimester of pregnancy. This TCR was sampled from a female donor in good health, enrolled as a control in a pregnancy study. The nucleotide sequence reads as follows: TGTGCCAGCAGCCGGACAGGGGGCAGGGAAAAACTGTTTTTT. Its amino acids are CASSRTGGREKLFF.